Following are 3 T cell receptor beta chains from one sample sequenced in a study of radiotherapy plus CTLA-4 blockade in lung cancer. Produced via immunoSEQ multiplex PCR; TCRdb's table is partial and in-frame only. Counted here are about 120,000 clones, roughly 86% occurring once; the ten biggest clones make up roughly 3.5%. Sequenced here: peripheral blood, sampled from a patient treated with radiotherapy plus ipilimumab. Every receptor here comes from a human donor with non-small cell lung cancer that progressed on radiotherapy plus ipilimumab. Some clones in this sample may be carry-over from other donors' samples.

This chain connects TRBV6-4 to TRBJ2-3; D perhaps matches TRBD2 (6 bases). Germline lookup yields CDR1 MRHNA and CDR2 SNTAGT. V was shortened by 3 bases and J by 2 bases, with 12 bases between the two germline ends. The CDR3 totals 15 residues. The CDR3 here is CASSETRVSTDTQYF. DNA of the CDR3: TGTGCCAGCAGTGAGACTAGGGTTTCCACAGATACGCAGTATTTT.

This clone occurred once. J is TRBJ2-3 and V is TRBV4-2; 10 nucleotides align to TRBD2. Germline CDR1 and CDR2: LGHNA and YNFKEQ. The CDR3 contains 18 residues. V trimming: 0 bases; J trimming: 2 bases; junction bases outside the gene matches: 8. This CDR3 reads CASSQDARLAGVTDTQYF. Here the CDR3 DNA reads TGTGCCAGCAGCCAAGATGCTAGGCTAGCGGGGGTCACAGATACGCAGTATTTT.

This clone was counted a few times. V is TRBV13 and J is TRBJ2-5; 14 nucleotides match TRBD2. The CDR3 has 16 residues. Looked up from germline, CDR1 is PRHDT and CDR2 is FYEKMQ (reference sequence). V was pared by 5 bases and J by 3 bases, with 5 bases of the junction left unmatched. CDR3 region: CASSVTGLAGEETQYF. In DNA, the CDR3 is TGTGCCAGCAGCGTAACGGGACTAGCGGGGGAAGAGACCCAGTACTTC.